The following is a T cell receptor beta chain sequence with its context. The antigen is unknown. The sample is drawn from a study of cytomegalovirus exposure and HLA in healthy donors. The overall study: Previous work identified roughly 110 million unique TCR beta sequences from about 200 million T cells. General study points: One later analysis reportedly identified an Asian-associated ancestry cluster that showed fewer N-insertions than the roughly 620-donor mean. According to reports, the classifier identified cytomegalovirus status with high specificity and sensitivity.

Unrecorded immune exposure was likely among donors, who were nominally healthy when sampled. The CDR3 has 17 residues. The V gene's germline CDR1 is SGDLS and CDR2 YYNGEE. Trimming removed 4 bases from V and 5 bases from J, with 24 bases in between. The PCR contained 60 Vbeta and 13 Jbeta primers. TCRdb keeps only in-frame clones here, not all; method: immunoSEQ multiplex PCR. The sample yields about 150,000 clones, about three quarters seen once. Sample: PBMCs. The clonotype originates from a woman in her twenties or thirties in good health and CMV-seronegative. The rearrangement uses TRBV9 and TRBJ2-5; a weak D match, TRBD2 (6 bases). The CDR3 region is CASSSPTAGGAWETQYF. In DNA form, the CDR3 reads TGTGCCAGCAGCTCCCCCACCGCCGGGGGAGCGTGGGAGACCCAGTACTTC. Looking up the rest from reference TRBV9 and TRBJ2-5 gives the full variable domain: DSGVTQTPKHLITATGQRVTLRCSPRSGDLSVYWYQQSLDQGLQFLIQYYNGEERAKGNILERFSAQQFPDLHSELNLSSLELGDSALYFCASSSPTAGGAWETQYFGPGTRLLVL.